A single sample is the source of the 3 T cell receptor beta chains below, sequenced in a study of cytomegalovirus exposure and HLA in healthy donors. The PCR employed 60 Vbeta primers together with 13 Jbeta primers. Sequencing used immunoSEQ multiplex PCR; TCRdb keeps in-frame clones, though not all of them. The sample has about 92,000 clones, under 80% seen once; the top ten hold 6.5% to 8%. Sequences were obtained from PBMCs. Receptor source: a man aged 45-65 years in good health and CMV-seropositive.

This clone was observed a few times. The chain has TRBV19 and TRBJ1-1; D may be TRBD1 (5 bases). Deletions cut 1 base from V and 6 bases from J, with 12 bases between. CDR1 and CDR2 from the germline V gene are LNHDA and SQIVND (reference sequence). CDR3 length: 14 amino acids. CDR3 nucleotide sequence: TGTGCCAGTAGTATAGGGGCAGGGCCCGCTGAAGCTTTCTTT. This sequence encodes CASSIGAGPAEAFF.

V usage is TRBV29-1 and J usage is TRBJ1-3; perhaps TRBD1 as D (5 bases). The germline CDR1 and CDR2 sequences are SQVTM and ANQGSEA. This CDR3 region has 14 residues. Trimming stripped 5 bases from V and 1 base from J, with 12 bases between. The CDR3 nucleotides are TGCAGCGTTAGCAGCCAGGGATCTGGAAACACCATATATTTT. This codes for CSVSSQGSGNTIYF.

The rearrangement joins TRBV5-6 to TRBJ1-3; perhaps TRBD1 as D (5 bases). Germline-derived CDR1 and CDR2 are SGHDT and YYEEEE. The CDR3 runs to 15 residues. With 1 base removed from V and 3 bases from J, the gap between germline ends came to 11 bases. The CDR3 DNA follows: TGTGCCAGCAGCTTGTTGGGGGGTGATGGAAACACCATATATTTT. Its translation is CASSLLGGDGNTIYF.